This T cell receptor (beta chain) stems from a study of blood T cell repertoires in COVID-19. As for the study in general: The origin of the acute and convalescent COVID-19 samples was the United States, Italy and Spain. T cells, B-cell-depleted T cells, or PBMCs provided the cDNA or gDNA that served as material.

V was pared by 6 bases and J by 2 bases, with 17 bases between. This CDR3 spans 15 amino acids. Germline CDR1 SNHLY, CDR2 FYNNEI. Method: immunoSEQ multiplex PCR; TCRdb's copy keeps in-frame clones and lacks some. This table holds over 200,000 clones, around 85% found once. The receptor was isolated from a woman aged 50 to 60 who had recovered from COVID-19. The material sequenced was PBMCs or T cells enriched from blood (not recorded which). The V call is TRBV2, the J call TRBJ2-7; D is perhaps TRBD1 (5 bases). The CDR3 nucleotides read TGTGCCAGCAGCGCCTCCCCAGGGTTAACCTACGAGCAGTACTTC. Amino acid sequence: CASSASPGLTYEQYF.